This TCR beta chain was identified in a study of T-cell memory formation after mild COVID-19. TCRdb reprocessed the 5' RACE reads with MiXCR, giving one entry per CDR3 protein. The table records over 120,000 distinct CDR3 sequences, under 25% of them present only once. Sequencing was performed on PBMCs or a T cell subset sorted from them (not recorded which). The TCR sequence derives from an adult woman who had mild COVID-19 (a few samples of this study predate the infection). Cell type and time point are not known.

The CDR3: CSAPTGTGGRSTEAFF. The CDR3 region has the DNA TGCAGTGCTCCAACCGGGACAGGGGGAAGATCAACTGAAGCTTTCTTT. V and J are TRBV20-1 and TRBJ1-1, with TRBD1 matching over 11 bases. Germline V gene data show CDR1 as DFQATT and CDR2 as SNEGSKA (reference sequence). The CDR3 totals 16 residues. J gave up 5 bases and V 5 bases, and 13 bases lay outside the gene matches.